These 31 T cell receptor beta chains were sequenced from one sample in a study of blood T cell repertoires in COVID-19. Only in-frame clones appear in the TCRdb table, and some are missing; sequencing was by immunoSEQ multiplex PCR. The sample holds 200,000 to 250,000 clones, 70% to 85% seen once. The sample comprised peripheral blood. All receptors come from a man aged 45-60 years with active or convalescent COVID-19.

V and J are TRBV28 and TRBJ2-7; 8 nucleotides match TRBD1. This CDR3 is 13 amino acids long. V lost 6 bases, J lost 2 bases, and 3 bases stayed unmatched. CDR1 and CDR2 from the germline V gene are MDHEN and SYDVKM. This chain's CDR3 is CASRRQGTYEQYV. In DNA form, the CDR3 reads TGTGCCAGCAGAAGACAGGGGACCTACGAGCAGTACGTC.

The chain has TRBV5-4 and TRBJ1-6; 7 bases align to TRBD1. The CDR3 is 14 residues long. V dropped 4 bases and J dropped 7; count of bases not matched to a gene: 5. From germline, CDR1 is SGHNT and CDR2 YYREEE (reference sequence). The CDR3 region is CASSLRDSNSPLHF. The CDR3 region has the DNA TGTGCCAGCAGCCTTCGGGACAGCAATTCACCCCTCCACTTT.

CDR3 amino acids: CASSPSGTGSGDTQYF. The CDR3 DNA reads TGCGCCAGCAGCCCTTCAGGGACAGGGAGTGGAGATACGCAGTATTTT. This chain links TRBV5-1 with TRBJ2-3; TRBD1 matches 9 bases. CDR1 SGHRS and CDR2 YFSETQ come from the germline V gene. The CDR3 contains 16 residues. V lost 4 bases, J lost 5 bases, and 11 bases stayed unmatched. The full variable domain, with the rest looked up from reference TRBV5-1 and TRBJ2-3, is KAGVTQTPRYLIKTRGQQVTLSCSPISGHRSVSWYQQTPGQGLQFLFEYFSETQRNKGNFPGRFSGRQFSNSRSEMNVSTLELGDSALYLCASSPSGTGSGDTQYFGPGTRLTVL.

This clone was counted between two and nine times. The chain carries TRBV7-9 and TRBJ2-7; 7 bases match TRBD2. The CDR3 extends over 15 amino acids. Germline values: CDR1 SEHNR, CDR2 FQNEAQ (reference sequence). The V segment lost 1 base and the J segment 2 bases; nucleotides outside the gene matches: 5. As DNA, the CDR3 is TGTGCCAGCAGCTTAGGGAGCGGGGAGACCTACGAGCAGTACTTC. Translated, it gives CASSLGSGETYEQYF.

In the case of this clone: Other DNA sequences in this sample translate to the same CDR3. The rearrangement links TRBV5-1 to TRBJ1-1; maybe TRBD1 (6 bases). Deletions cut 0 bases from V and 0 bases from J, with 9 bases between. This CDR3 comprises 15 residues. Germline CDR1 and CDR2: SGHRS and YFSETQ. CDR3 in amino acids: CASSLAGQMNTEAFF. The CDR3 region has the DNA TGCGCCAGCAGCTTGGCCGGACAGATGAACACTGAAGCTTTCTTT.

The J gene is TRBJ1-1, the V gene TRBV5-1; TRBD1 matches 11 bases. V trimming: 2 bases; J trimming: 4 bases; junction bases outside the gene matches: 7. Per the germline V gene, CDR1 is SGHRS and CDR2 is YFSETQ. This CDR3 spans 16 amino acids. The CDR3, as DNA: TGCGCCAGCAGCTTCGAAAATGGACAGGGGGCCACTGAAGCTTTCTTT. This encodes CASSFENGQGATEAFF. Full variable domain (rest looked up from reference TRBV5-1 and TRBJ1-1): KAGVTQTPRYLIKTRGQQVTLSCSPISGHRSVSWYQQTPGQGLQFLFEYFSETQRNKGNFPGRFSGRQFSNSRSEMNVSTLELGDSALYLCASSFENGQGATEAFFGQGTRLTVV.

CDR3 coding DNA: TGTGCCAGCAGCTTAACTGGGACTGCTGATGGCTACACCTTC. This gives the protein CASSLTGTADGYTF. The chain employs TRBV7-9 and TRBJ1-2; tentatively, D is TRBD1 (5 bases). CDR3 length: 14 amino acids. The V and J ends lost 2 bases and 6 bases respectively, with 13 bases between them. Germline values: CDR1 SEHNR, CDR2 FQNEAQ (reference sequence).

V gene TRBV7-3 combines with J gene TRBJ2-5, with D possibly being TRBD2 (5 bases). Per germline, CDR1 SGHTA and CDR2 FQGTGA. Trimming removed 5 bases at V and 4 bases at J, with 11 bases between. The CDR3 sequence is 13 residues long. The CDR3 region is CASSAGLRETQYF. The CDR3 DNA sequence: TGTGCCAGCAGCGCCGGACTGAGAGAGACCCAGTACTTC.

The chain links TRBV29-1 to TRBJ1-2, with 8 nucleotides matching TRBD1. Per germline, CDR1 SQVTM and CDR2 ANQGSEA. The CDR3 has 14 amino acids. The trim removed 3 bases at V and 3 bases at J, leaving 6 bases unmatched. CDR3 nucleotides: TGCAGCGTTGAGCGGGTACAGGGGGACTATGGCTACACCTTC. This codes for CSVERVQGDYGYTF. Full variable domain (remainder filled in from reference TRBV29-1 and TRBJ1-2): SAVISQKPSRDICQRGTSLTIQCQVDSQVTMMFWYRQQPGQSLTLIATANQGSEATYESGFVIDKFPISRPNLTFSTLTVSNMSPEDSSIYLCSVERVQGDYGYTFGSGTRLTVV.

This chain uses TRBV10-3 with TRBJ1-3, with 10 positions matching TRBD1. The CDR3 has 16 amino acids. Germline assignment: CDR1 ENHRY and CDR2 SYGVKD. V shed 6 bases and J 3 bases; nucleotides not matched to a gene: 8. CDR3 loop: CAIRRTGGLGGNTIYF. In nucleotides, the CDR3 is TGTGCCATCAGACGGACAGGGGGTTTAGGTGGAAACACCATATATTTT.

This clone was detected once. J is TRBJ2-2 and V is TRBV20-1; 8 bases line up with TRBD1. The CDR3 totals 14 residues. The trim removed 3 bases at V and 1 base at J, leaving 1 base unmatched. Germline CDR1 reads DFQATT; CDR2 reads SNEGSKA (reference sequence). The CDR3 protein is CSASDRGNTGELFF. CDR3 DNA sequence: TGCAGTGCTAGTGACAGGGGGAACACCGGGGAGCTGTTTTTT.

This chain joins TRBV6-5 and TRBJ2-7; perhaps TRBD1 as D (6 bases). This CDR3 comprises 16 residues. Germline values: CDR1 MNHEY, CDR2 SVGAGI. The ends were cut back, 0 bases at V and 4 bases at J, with 16 bases in the middle. CDR3 loop: CASSYSRTGWLYEQYF. The CDR3 region has the DNA TGTGCCAGCAGTTACTCGCGCACAGGGTGGCTTTACGAGCAGTACTTC.

V usage is TRBV2 and J usage is TRBJ2-2, with TRBD2 matching over 8 bases. With 4 bases clipped from V and 6 bases from J, the junction kept 4 bases outside the gene matches. This CDR3 spans 14 amino acids. CDR1 and CDR2 (germline): SNHLY, FYNNEI. In DNA, the CDR3 is TGTGCCAGCAGTGCCGGGACTAGGGCCGGGGAGCTGTTTTTT. Encoded protein: CASSAGTRAGELFF.

The chain couples TRBV7-8 to TRBJ2-7; TRBD2 matches 7 bases. CDR3 length equals 15 residues. The V and J ends lost 5 bases and 2 bases, in that order; junction bases with no gene match: 9. The V gene's germline CDR1 is SGHVS and CDR2 FQNEAQ. In DNA, the CDR3 is TGTGCCAGCAGCCGAGGGGCGGGAGCTGCCTACGAGCAGTACTTC. Its translation: CASSRGAGAAYEQYF.

The rearrangement links TRBV19 to TRBJ2-7; tentatively, D is TRBD1 (6 bases). The CDR3 totals 17 residues. Germline values: CDR1 LNHDA, CDR2 SQIVND (reference sequence). With 6 bases removed from V and 2 bases from J, the gap between germline ends came to 23 bases. The CDR3 spells CASSYKNRDNPPYEQYF. For the CDR3, the DNA is TGTGCCAGTAGCTACAAAAACCGGGACAACCCTCCCTACGAGCAGTACTTC.

The rearrangement joins TRBV1 to TRBJ2-5; TRBD2, the D gene given by the table, was not confirmed from the DNA. TRBV1 is given as a pseudogene. The CDR3 is made up of 19 amino acids. Here the CDR3 reads CTSSQGLAGGPGYQETQYF. The CDR3, as DNA: TGCACCAGCAGCCAAGGGCTAGCGGGGGGCCCGGGGTACCAAGAGACCCAGTACTTC.

This clone was seen just once. This sequence joins TRBV6-2 or TRBV6-3 and TRBJ2-7; D is unclear. Trimming cost V 3 bases and J 7 bases, with 16 bases left between them. Germline V gene sequence: CDR1 MNHEY, CDR2 SVGEGT. This CDR3 comprises 14 residues. The CDR3 region has the DNA TGTGCCAGCAGTTATACAGCTGGGCCATGGGAGCAGTACTTC. Protein: CASSYTAGPWEQYF.

This chain connects TRBV15 to TRBJ1-1; D call uncertain. This CDR3 has 14 amino acids. Germline V gene data show CDR1 as LNHNV and CDR2 as YYDKDF (reference sequence). V gave up 5 bases and J gave up 0 bases, with 10 bases separating them. In DNA form, the CDR3 reads TGTGCCACCAGCCAAAGGACTTTGAACACTGAAGCTTTCTTT. This sequence encodes CATSQRTLNTEAFF.

The rearrangement joins TRBV2 to TRBJ1-2; D gene uncertain. Germline V CDR1 and CDR2: SNHLY, FYNNEI. Trimming removed 4 bases from V and 2 bases from J, with 8 bases in between. The CDR3 consists of 13 residues. The CDR3 sequence is CASSVEGNYGYTF. CDR3 sequence (DNA): TGTGCCAGCAGTGTAGAGGGCAACTATGGCTACACCTTC.

The genes are TRBV13 and TRBJ2-1; the match to TRBD2 covers 14 bases. J gave up 9 bases and V 3 bases, and 4 bases lay outside the gene matches. In germline, CDR1 is PRHDT, CDR2 FYEKMQ (reference sequence). This CDR3 is built from 15 residues. The CDR3 spells CASSLTSGGAGEQFF. CDR3 DNA: TGTGCCAGCAGCTTGACTAGCGGGGGGGCAGGTGAGCAGTTCTTC.

The genes are TRBV7-8 and TRBJ2-2; the D gene is possibly TRBD2 (6 bases). CDR1 and CDR2 from the germline V gene are SGHVS and FQNEAQ. Trimming took off 2 bases at V and 1 base at J, with 11 bases between the two ends. The CDR3 has 16 residues. The CDR3 protein is CASSLIGGVNTGELFF. In nucleotides, the CDR3 is TGTGCCAGCAGCTTAATAGGAGGGGTGAACACCGGGGAGCTGTTTTTT.

The genes are TRBV28 and TRBJ2-5, with D possibly TRBD2 on 7 matching bases. Trimming stripped 3 bases from V and 5 bases from J, with 13 bases between. The CDR3 totals 14 residues. The V gene's germline CDR1 is MDHEN and CDR2 SYDVKM. The CDR3 here is CASSLGGLGETQYF. In nucleotides, the CDR3 is TGTGCCAGCAGTTTGGGGGGGCTGGGGGAGACCCAGTACTTC.

The chain couples TRBV7-2 to TRBJ2-5; D gene uncertain. Trimming removed 5 bases from V and 1 base from J, with 11 bases in between. This CDR3 contains 14 residues. Germline lookup yields CDR1 SGHTA and CDR2 FQGNSA. The DNA of the CDR3 is TGTGCCAGCAGCACCAACAGCTTCCAAGAGACCCAGTACTTC. Protein product: CASSTNSFQETQYF.

The chain carries TRBV9 and TRBJ2-2; unclear D gene. The CDR3 runs to 12 residues. CDR1 is SGDLS and CDR2 is YYNGEE in the germline V gene. The V gene lost 4 bases and the J gene lost 5 bases, with 6 bases spanning the gap. CDR3 amino acids: CASSTRTGELFF. The CDR3 DNA reads as TGTGCCAGCAGCACCCGGACCGGGGAGCTGTTTTTT. The full variable domain, completed using reference TRBV9 and TRBJ2-2, is DSGVTQTPKHLITATGQRVTLRCSPRSGDLSVYWYQQSLDQGLQFLIQYYNGEERAKGNILERFSAQQFPDLHSELNLSSLELGDSALYFCASSTRTGELFFGEGSRLTVL.

The V gene is TRBV2, the J gene TRBJ2-1; 13 nucleotides agree with TRBD2. Germline-derived CDR1 and CDR2 are SNHLY and FYNNEI. CDR3 length equals 15 residues. V gave up 6 bases and J gave up 6 bases; unmatched junction bases: 5. The CDR3 coding sequence is TGTGCCAGCAGCACGACTAGCGGGAGGCCCAATGAGCAGTTCTTC. This codes for CASSTTSGRPNEQFF. Drawing the rest from reference TRBV2 and TRBJ2-1, the complete variable domain is EPEVTQTPSHQVTQMGQEVILRCVPISNHLYFYWYRQILGQKVEFLVSFYNNEISEKSEIFDDQFSVERPDGSNFTLKIRSTKLEDSAMYFCASSTTSGRPNEQFFGPGTRLTVL.

The chain links TRBV27 to TRBJ2-1, with 11 bases lining up with TRBD2. Unmatched junction bases numbered 12, after V lost 3 bases and J lost 8 bases. Germline-derived CDR1 and CDR2 are MNHEY and SMNVEV (reference sequence). The CDR3 has 17 amino acids. The CDR3 coding sequence is TGTGCCAGCAGTTTCACAGGGCGACTAGCGGGACGCGATGAGCAGTTCTTC. It translates to CASSFTGRLAGRDEQFF.

The V call is TRBV4-3, the J call TRBJ2-5; a weak D match, TRBD1 (6 bases). CDR3 size: 14 residues. Germline CDR1 is LGHNA and CDR2 is YSLEER. Trimming removed 5 bases at V and 0 bases at J, with 10 bases between. The CDR3 DNA sequence: TGCGCCAGCAGCTTGGACAGAAACCAAGAGACCCAGTACTTC. Translation gives CASSLDRNQETQYF.

The chain combines TRBV1 with TRBJ1-2; the table calls TRBD1, which could not be checked here. TRBV1 is a recognized pseudogene. This CDR3 has 14 residues. The CDR3 coding sequence is TGCACCAGCAGCACTCGGACAGGGCTCTATGGCTACACCTTC. Amino acids: CTSSTRTGLYGYTF.

This chain joins TRBV29-1 and TRBJ2-3; no firm D call. The V end lost 7 bases, the J end lost 2 bases, and 7 bases lay between the germline ends. The CDR3 runs 11 residues. The germline V gene has CDR1 SQVTM and CDR2 ANQGSEA. In nucleotides, the CDR3 is TGCAGCGGTGGGCCCACAGATACGCAGTATTTT. This gives the protein CSGGPTDTQYF.

The chain combines TRBV6-2 or TRBV6-3 with TRBJ2-3, with 8 bases matching TRBD2. Germline CDR1 and CDR2: MNHEY and SVGEGT. This CDR3 region has 14 residues. The trim removed 5 bases at V and 4 bases at J, leaving 5 bases unmatched. The CDR3 here is CASSPRGGPDTQYF. The CDR3 DNA sequence: TGTGCCAGCAGTCCACGGGGGGGGCCAGATACGCAGTATTTT.

This clone turned up a few times. The chain uses TRBV28 and TRBJ1-1; 11 bases fit TRBD1. J lost 2 bases, V lost 8 bases, and 7 bases had no gene match. Germline V gene data show CDR1 as MDHEN and CDR2 as SYDVKM. The CDR3 has 15 residues. CDR3 coding DNA: TGTGCCAGCTGGGACAGGGGGGGATTAAACACTGAAGCTTTCTTT. Its translation: CASWDRGGLNTEAFF. The full variable domain, with the rest looked up from reference TRBV28 and TRBJ1-1, is DVKVTQSSRYLVKRTGEKVFLECVQDMDHENMFWYRQDPGLGLRLIYFSYDVKMKEKGDIPEGYSVSREKKERFSLILESASTNQTSMYLCASWDRGGLNTEAFFGQGTRLTVV.